This record covers a single TCR beta chain. Its matching antigen is unknown. These data originate in a study of cytomegalovirus exposure and HLA in healthy donors. PCR involved 60 Vbeta and 13 Jbeta primers. Using immunoSEQ multiplex PCR, the repertoire was profiled, and TCRdb retains in-frame clones only, with some absent. The sample has some 180,000 clones; 65% to 85% are singletons. Study results and caveats: Overall, approximately 150 TCR beta chains were annotated as cytomegalovirus-associated. It was likely that a cluster of highly shared sequence variants was a sequencing artifact. TCR beta V- and J-gene trimming was later associated with a missense DCLRE1C variant.

The origin of this receptor is a woman in her twenties or thirties in good health and CMV-seronegative. The specimen was PBMCs.

CDR3: CASSYSGLAGQETQYF. CDR3 in DNA: TGTGCCAGCAGTTACTCGGGACTAGCGGGCCAAGAGACCCAGTACTTC. J is TRBJ2-5 and V is TRBV6-5; 12 nucleotides agree with TRBD2. Germline CDR1 and CDR2: MNHEY and SVGAGI. After removal of 0 bases from V and 1 base from J, the junction contained 0 bases not matched to a gene. This CDR3 is 16 amino acids long.